Each of the 7 T cell receptor beta chains below was sequenced from the same sample in a study of beta chain features in type 1 diabetes. The study reverse transcribed the entire isolated RNA, so it sequenced expressed TCRB transcripts. The protocol was immunoSEQ multiplex PCR, while the TCRdb copy is restricted to in-frame clones and leaves out a portion. The sample gives under 450,000 clones, about 15% of which show up once; roughly 0.017% is in the top ten. Material for sequencing was naive CD4+ T cells from blood. The source is a woman aged 18-29 years in good health.

This clone was observed a few times. The chain uses TRBV29-1 and TRBJ2-1, with TRBD2 identical over 7 bases. The length of the CDR3 is 13 residues. V lost 8 bases, J lost 0 bases, and 4 bases stayed unmatched. Germline CDR1 and CDR2: SQVTM and ANQGSEA. The CDR3 region is CSLKRDSYNEQFF. Written as DNA, the CDR3 is TGCAGCCTTAAGCGGGACTCCTACAATGAGCAGTTCTTC.

This chain connects TRBV4-1 to TRBJ2-2; 11 bases map to TRBD2. Germline CDR1 and CDR2: MGHRA and YSYEKL. The CDR3 length is 15 residues. The ends lost 3 bases at V and 7 bases at J; junction bases unmatched: 4. The CDR3: CASSQTGTSGGELFF. As DNA, the CDR3 is TGCGCCAGCAGCCAGACCGGGACTAGCGGCGGGGAGCTGTTTTTT.

The chain employs TRBV2 and TRBJ2-2; possible D gene TRBD2, 5 bases. This CDR3 has 14 amino acids. The V gene's germline CDR1 is SNHLY and CDR2 FYNNEI. Trimming took off 6 bases at V and 4 bases at J, with 12 bases between the two ends. The CDR3 reads CASRTRGSTGELFF. DNA of the CDR3: TGTGCCAGCAGGACACGGGGAAGCACCGGGGAGCTGTTTTTT.

The rearrangement joins TRBV4-1 to TRBJ1-1; 8 bases map to TRBD1. The CDR3 spans 15 residues. Germline V gene sequence: CDR1 MGHRA, CDR2 YSYEKL. Losses at the gene ends were 4 bases for V and 4 bases for J; bases not matched to a gene: 8. CDR3 region: CASSPPTGGVTEAFF. The CDR3 DNA sequence: TGCGCCAGCAGCCCCCCAACAGGGGGAGTCACTGAAGCTTTCTTT.

This clone has just a few counts. This rearrangement joins TRBV4-2 to TRBJ1-2; D is perhaps TRBD1 (6 bases). The CDR3 has 14 residues. V lost 5 bases to trimming and J lost 6 bases, with 16 bases between them. Looked up from germline, CDR1 is LGHNA and CDR2 is YNFKEQ. In DNA, the CDR3 is TGTGCCAGCAGCTCCAGAGGCAGGGGTGATGGCTACACCTTC. It is translated as CASSSRGRGDGYTF.

The V and J genes are TRBV6-5 and TRBJ2-7; no clear D gene. This CDR3 contains 12 residues. CDR1 and CDR2 (germline): MNHEY, SVGAGI. Trimming pared 2 bases from V and 5 bases from J, leaving 7 bases between. The CDR3 is CASSYPRDEQYF. The CDR3 nucleotides read TGTGCCAGCAGTTACCCCCGCGACGAGCAGTACTTC.

There are a few counts of this clone. The rearrangement links TRBV7-2 to TRBJ2-6; tentatively, D is TRBD1 (5 bases). Germline assignment: CDR1 SGHTA and CDR2 FQGNSA. V lost 6 bases to trimming and J lost 4 bases, with 22 bases between them. The CDR3 sequence is 18 residues long. The CDR3 loop reads CASRSNRQTASGANVLTF. CDR3 in DNA: TGTGCCAGCAGGTCCAATCGACAGACTGCCAGCGGGGCCAACGTCCTGACTTTC.